The sequence of this TCR beta chain was determined in a study of blood T cell repertoires in COVID-19. Clones were sequenced by immunoSEQ multiplex PCR, and TCRdb holds only the in-frame ones, with some missing. The sample lists 53,000 or so clones; 78% were seen once. CDR3 length: 12 amino acids. In germline, CDR1 is GTSNPN, CDR2 SVGIG (reference sequence). The ends were cut back, 5 bases at V and 2 bases at J, with 9 bases in the middle. The chain links TRBV30 to TRBJ1-2, with D maybe TRBD1 (5 bases). This TCR derives from a human donor with active or convalescent COVID-19. The donor label of this sample is uncertain. Source material: peripheral blood. DNA of the CDR3: TGTGCCTGGCTAGACAGAAACTATGGCTACACCTTC. It encodes CAWLDRNYGYTF.